What follows are 23 T cell receptor beta chains derived from one specimen sequenced in a study of response to subunit inactivated influenza vaccine. TCRdb re-called the RT-PCR reads through MiXCR, storing one row per CDR3 protein. The data contain 500,000 or so distinct CDR3 sequences, more than 15% of them singletons. This sample comprised CD4+ T cells sorted from PBMCs, obtained less than 30 months after vaccination. These receptors were obtained from a man aged 45 to 75 who received an inactivated influenza vaccine.

The chain uses TRBV7-2 and TRBJ2-1; 13 nucleotides align to TRBD2. Germline V gene data show CDR1 as SGHTA and CDR2 as FQGNSA. There are 15 residues in the CDR3. The ends lost 5 bases at V and 10 bases at J; junction bases unmatched: 8. The CDR3 spells CASSKGLAGAREQFF. In DNA, the CDR3 is TGTGCCAGCAGCAAAGGACTAGCGGGGGCCCGAGAGCAGTTCTTC. The variable domain in full, completed from reference TRBV7-2 and TRBJ2-1, reads GAGVSQSPSNKVTEKGKDVELRCDPISGHTALYWYRQSLGQGLEFLIYFQGNSAPDKSGLPSDRFSAERTGGSVSTLTIQRTQQEDSAVYLCASSKGLAGAREQFFGPGTRLTVL.

The rearrangement links TRBV12-3 or TRBV12-4 to TRBJ2-7; 12 positions agree with TRBD2. This CDR3 region has 16 residues. V lost 4 bases to trimming and J lost 2 bases; unmatched junction nucleotides: 6. This CDR3 reads CASSWTSGAGTYEQYF. CDR3 DNA sequence: TGTGCCAGCAGTTGGACTAGCGGGGCCGGGACCTACGAGCAGTACTTC.

V gene TRBV27 combines with J gene TRBJ2-7; the D is unclear. The CDR3 length is 14 residues. V was shortened by 4 bases and J by 3 bases, with 13 bases between the two germline ends. Germline values: CDR1 MNHEY, CDR2 SMNVEV (reference sequence). CDR3 sequence (DNA): TGTGCCAGCAGTTCGAGCCTAATCCTCTACGAGCAGTACTTC. Its translation: CASSSSLILYEQYF.

The chain has TRBV7-6 and TRBJ2-2, with D uncertain. Germline lookup yields CDR1 SGHVS and CDR2 FNYEAQ. Trimming removed 0 bases from V and 1 base from J, with 3 bases in between. This CDR3 has 14 amino acids. The CDR3: CASSLAENTGELFF. In nucleotides, the CDR3 is TGTGCCAGCAGCTTAGCTGAGAACACCGGGGAGCTGTTTTTT.

This clonotype was recorded a few times. V usage is TRBV3-1 and J usage is TRBJ1-1; a possible D gene is TRBD1 (5 bases). Per germline, CDR1 LGHDT and CDR2 YNNKEL (reference sequence). This CDR3 is 14 amino acids long. Trimming took off 3 bases at V and 1 base at J, with 9 bases between the two ends. The CDR3: CASSHRASNTEAFF. DNA of the CDR3: TGTGCCAGCAGCCACAGGGCTTCGAACACTGAAGCTTTCTTT.

The V gene is TRBV7-6, the J gene TRBJ2-7, with D hard to call. V was clipped by 6 bases and J by 9 bases, with 21 bases between them. The V gene's germline CDR1 is SGHVS and CDR2 FNYEAQ. CDR3 length: 14 amino acids. The CDR3 sequence: CASSSTPLDSGQYF. The CDR3, as DNA: TGTGCCAGCAGTTCGACTCCCCTCGACTCCGGGCAGTACTTC.

This clonotype has just a few counts. V gene TRBV7-9 combines with J gene TRBJ2-3; D might be TRBD2 (6 bases). Germline CDR1 reads SEHNR; CDR2 reads FQNEAQ (reference sequence). The CDR3 totals 17 residues. V lost 0 bases and J 1 base, leaving 14 bases between the germline ends. CDR3 loop: CASSLALSGGGTDTQYF. For the CDR3, the DNA is TGTGCCAGCAGCTTAGCGCTAAGTGGAGGGGGCACAGATACGCAGTATTTT.

About this clonotype: Here the CDR3 omits its conserved ending phenylalanine or tryptophan, so a read error is the likely source. This chain uses TRBV4-3 with TRBJ2-3, with 7 bases identical to TRBD1. Germline V gene sequence: CDR1 LGHNA, CDR2 YSLEER. The CDR3 covers 15 residues. V was clipped by 4 bases and J by 1 base; unmatched bases: 5. The CDR3 nucleotides are TGCGCCAGCAGCCCCACTGGACAGGGCACAGATACGCAGTATTCT. Its translation: CASSPTGQGTDTQYS.

The chain combines TRBV12-3 or TRBV12-4 with TRBJ2-7; 9 positions match TRBD2. The CDR3 is 15 amino acids. V lost 3 bases and J lost 0; bases outside the gene matches: 3. Written as DNA, the CDR3 is TGTGCCAGCAGTTTCGCTAGCGGGACCTCCTACGAGCAGTACTTC. Amino acid sequence: CASSFASGTSYEQYF.

The chain joins TRBV15 to TRBJ2-3; 10 nucleotides line up with TRBD1. Trimming cost V 3 bases and J 3 bases; bases outside gene matches: 6. Germline loops: CDR1 LNHNV, CDR2 YYDKDF (reference sequence). There are 16 residues in the CDR3. CDR3 in DNA: TGTGCCACCAGCAGGCCGGGACAGGGGATAACAGATACGCAGTATTTT. This translates into CATSRPGQGITDTQYF.

This clonotype was recorded a few times. V and J are TRBV7-9 and TRBJ2-7, with a tentative D call TRBD1 (8 bases). Germline V gives CDR1 SEHNR, CDR2 FQNEAQ (reference sequence). The CDR3 is 15 amino acids. Trimming stripped 6 bases from V and 2 bases from J, with 17 bases between. The CDR3 region has the DNA TGTGCCAGCAGGCAAACAGGGGGGGCAACCTACGAGCAGTACTTC. Its translation is CASRQTGGATYEQYF.

The rearrangement uses TRBV20-1 and TRBJ2-7; D may be TRBD1 or TRBD2 (5 bases each). This CDR3 is built from 13 residues. V gave up 0 bases and J gave up 4 bases, with 10 bases separating them. Germline CDR1 is DFQATT and CDR2 is SNEGSKA (reference sequence). The CDR3 here is CSARDPGQYEQYF. DNA for the CDR3: TGCAGTGCTAGAGACCCGGGGCAATACGAGCAGTACTTC.

This clonotype showed up just a few times. V usage is TRBV29-1 and J usage is TRBJ1-5, with TRBD1 matching over 7 bases. The CDR3 consists of 15 residues. V gave up 6 bases and J gave up 4 bases; unmatched junction bases: 12. Germline V gives CDR1 SQVTM, CDR2 ANQGSEA. The CDR3 nucleotides are TGCAGCGTGAGTCTGGTAGGGGGCGAGAATCAGCCCCAGCATTTT. As protein: CSVSLVGGENQPQHF. Combining the CDR3 with reference TRBV29-1 and TRBJ1-5 gives the whole variable domain SAVISQKPSRDICQRGTSLTIQCQVDSQVTMMFWYRQQPGQSLTLIATANQGSEATYESGFVIDKFPISRPNLTFSTLTVSNMSPEDSSIYLCSVSLVGGENQPQHFGDGTRLSIL.

The V and J genes are TRBV12-3 or TRBV12-4 and TRBJ2-1, with TRBD2 as a possible D gene (5 bases). V lost 1 base and J 8 bases, leaving 9 bases between the germline ends. The CDR3 has 13 residues. The CDR3 region is CASSLGTRDEQFF. The CDR3 DNA follows: TGTGCCAGCAGTTTAGGGACTCGCGATGAGCAGTTCTTC.

The CDR3: CASSTTGRQPQHF. The CDR3 DNA sequence: TGTGCCAGCAGCACGACAGGGCGGCAGCCCCAGCATTTT. The chain recombines TRBV21-1 with TRBJ1-5; the D segment call TRBD1 is taken from the table without a DNA check. TRBV21-1 is reported as a pseudogene. CDR3 length equals 13 residues.

The rearrangement uses TRBV20-1 and TRBJ2-7, with 7 nucleotides matching TRBD1. The V gene's germline CDR1 is DFQATT and CDR2 SNEGSKA (reference sequence). The length of the CDR3 is 14 residues. V gave up 6 bases and J gave up 4 bases; unmatched junction bases: 12. Here the CDR3 DNA reads TGCAGTGCGGACACCGGGACAGCCCATTACGAGCAGTACTTC. Translating it yields CSADTGTAHYEQYF.

The table lists this clonotype with a few counts. This chain uses TRBV18 with TRBJ1-5; no reliable D call. The CDR3 is 14 amino acids. Germline assignment: CDR1 KGHSH and CDR2 LQKENI. The V end was cut by 5 bases, the J end by 4 bases, with 12 bases between. Here the CDR3 reads CASSSGDGNQPQHF. The CDR3 nucleotides read TGTGCCAGCTCATCCGGCGACGGGAATCAGCCCCAGCATTTT. The full variable domain, its missing parts supplied by reference TRBV18 and TRBJ1-5, is NAGVMQNPRHLVRRRGQEARLRCSPMKGHSHVYWYRQLPEEGLKFMVYLQKENIIDESGMPKERFSAEFPKEGPSILRIQQVVRGDSAAYFCASSSGDGNQPQHFGDGTRLSIL.

The table lists this clonotype with a few counts. V is TRBV3-1 and J is TRBJ2-5, with TRBD2 matching over 8 bases. From germline, CDR1 is LGHDT and CDR2 YNNKEL (reference sequence). Trimming removed 2 bases from V and 0 bases from J; junction bases left unmatched: 11. There are 18 residues in the CDR3. The CDR3 loop is CASSQLAGTSLYQETQYF. In nucleotides, the CDR3 is TGTGCCAGCAGCCAATTAGCGGGAACCAGCCTGTACCAAGAGACCCAGTACTTC.

This clonotype has just a few counts. The chain employs TRBV4-3 and TRBJ1-3; D may be TRBD1 (6 bases). The germline V gene encodes CDR1 LGHNA and CDR2 YSLEER. This CDR3 comprises 15 residues. V was pared by 4 bases and J by 2 bases, with 12 bases between. Here the CDR3 DNA reads TGCGCCAGCAGCCCAACAGGGAAAGCTGGAAACACCATATATTTT. This translates into CASSPTGKAGNTIYF.

This clonotype was detected a few times. The rearrangement links TRBV7-2 to TRBJ1-3, with 8 nucleotides matching TRBD1. The CDR3 is 15 amino acids. Germline CDR1 reads SGHTA; CDR2 reads FQGNSA. V shed 2 bases, J shed 7 bases, and the junction held 7 bases outside the gene matches. The CDR3 loop is CASSLFGQGANTIYF. In DNA form, the CDR3 reads TGTGCCAGCAGCTTATTCGGGCAGGGGGCTAACACCATATATTTT.

This sequence joins TRBV18 and TRBJ2-7, with 10 bases lining up with TRBD2. Germline V lookup: CDR1 KGHSH, CDR2 LQKENI. The CDR3 runs to 16 residues. V lost 0 bases to trimming and J lost 4 bases; unmatched junction nucleotides: 6. CDR3 region: CASSPPRLAGEYEQYF. CDR3 DNA sequence: TGTGCCAGCTCACCACCCCGTCTAGCGGGAGAGTACGAGCAGTACTTC.

This clonotype has a handful of counts. V and J are TRBV20-1 and TRBJ2-3, with a tentative D call TRBD2 (7 bases). The CDR3 has 14 amino acids. V was pared by 4 bases and J by 4 bases, with 15 bases between. In germline, CDR1 is DFQATT, CDR2 SNEGSKA (reference sequence). Here the CDR3 reads CSATRGGGADTQYF. For the CDR3, the DNA is TGCAGTGCTACCCGGGGAGGGGGGGCAGATACGCAGTATTTT.

The chain uses TRBV28 and TRBJ2-7; D assignment may be TRBD1 or TRBD2 (5 bases each). Germline V CDR1 and CDR2: MDHEN, SYDVKM. Deletions cut 1 base from V and 3 bases from J, with 13 bases between. The CDR3 extends over 15 amino acids. The CDR3 sequence is CASSLSLGAGYEQYF. Written as DNA, the CDR3 is TGTGCCAGCAGTTTATCCCTCGGGGCGGGCTACGAGCAGTACTTC.